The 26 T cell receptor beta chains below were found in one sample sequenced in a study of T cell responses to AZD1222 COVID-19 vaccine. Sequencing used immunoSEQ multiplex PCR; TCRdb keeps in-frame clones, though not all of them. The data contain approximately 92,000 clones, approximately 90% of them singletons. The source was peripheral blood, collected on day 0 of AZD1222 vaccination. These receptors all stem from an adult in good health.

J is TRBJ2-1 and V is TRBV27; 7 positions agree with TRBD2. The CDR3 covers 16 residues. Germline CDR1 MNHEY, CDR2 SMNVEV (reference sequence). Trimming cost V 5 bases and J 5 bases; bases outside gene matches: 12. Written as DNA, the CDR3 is TGTGCCAGCAGTCCCGAGATAAAGGGAGGGAACAATGAGCAGTTCTTC. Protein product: CASSPEIKGGNNEQFF.

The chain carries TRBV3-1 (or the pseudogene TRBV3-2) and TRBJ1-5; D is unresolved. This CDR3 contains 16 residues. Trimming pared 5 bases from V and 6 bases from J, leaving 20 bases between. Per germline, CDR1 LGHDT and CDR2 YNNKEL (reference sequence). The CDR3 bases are TGTGCCAGCAGCTTGGGAGGGAGTCGGGTTGGTCAGCCCCAGCATTTT. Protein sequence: CASSLGGSRVGQPQHF.

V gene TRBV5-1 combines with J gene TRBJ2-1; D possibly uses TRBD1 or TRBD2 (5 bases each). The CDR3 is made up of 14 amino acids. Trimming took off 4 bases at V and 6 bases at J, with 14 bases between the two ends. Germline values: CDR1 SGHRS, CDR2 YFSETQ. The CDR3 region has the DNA TGCGCCAGCAGCCAACGTGTGGGGGTCAATGAGCAGTTCTTC. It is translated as CASSQRVGVNEQFF.

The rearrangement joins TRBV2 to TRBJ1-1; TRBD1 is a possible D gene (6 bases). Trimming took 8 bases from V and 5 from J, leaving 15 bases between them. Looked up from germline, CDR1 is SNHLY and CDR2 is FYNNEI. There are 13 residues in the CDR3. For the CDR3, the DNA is TGTGCCAGCCAGACAGGTGAACAGACTGAAGCTTTCTTT. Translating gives CASQTGEQTEAFF. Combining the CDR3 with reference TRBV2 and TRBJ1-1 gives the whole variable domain EPEVTQTPSHQVTQMGQEVILRCVPISNHLYFYWYRQILGQKVEFLVSFYNNEISEKSEIFDDQFSVERPDGSNFTLKIRSTKLEDSAMYFCASQTGEQTEAFFGQGTRLTVV.

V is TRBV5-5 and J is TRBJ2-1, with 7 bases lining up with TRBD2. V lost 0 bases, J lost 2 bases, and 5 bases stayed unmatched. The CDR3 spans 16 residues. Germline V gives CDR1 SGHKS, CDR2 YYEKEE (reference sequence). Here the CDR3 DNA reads TGTGCCAGCAGCTTGGGGGAGGGGACCACCTACAATGAGCAGTTCTTC. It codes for CASSLGEGTTYNEQFF.

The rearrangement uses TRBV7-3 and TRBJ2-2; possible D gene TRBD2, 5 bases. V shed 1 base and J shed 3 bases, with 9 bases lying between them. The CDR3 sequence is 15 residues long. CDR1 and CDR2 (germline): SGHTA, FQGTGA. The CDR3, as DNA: TGTGCCAGCAGCTTAATAGGAGGAGACACCGGGGAGCTGTTTTTT. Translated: CASSLIGGDTGELFF.

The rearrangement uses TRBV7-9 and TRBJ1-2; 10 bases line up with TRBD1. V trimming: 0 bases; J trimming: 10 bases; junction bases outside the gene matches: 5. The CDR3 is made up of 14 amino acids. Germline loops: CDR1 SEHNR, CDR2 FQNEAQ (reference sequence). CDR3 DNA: TGTGCCAGCAGCTTAGCATCGGGACAGGGGACCTACACCTTC. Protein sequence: CASSLASGQGTYTF.

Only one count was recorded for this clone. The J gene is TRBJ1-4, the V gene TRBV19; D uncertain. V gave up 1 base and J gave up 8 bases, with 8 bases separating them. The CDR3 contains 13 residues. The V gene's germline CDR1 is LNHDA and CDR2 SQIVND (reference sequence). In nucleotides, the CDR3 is TGTGCCAGTAGTATAGGGGTACGGGAAAAACTGTTTTTT. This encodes CASSIGVREKLFF.

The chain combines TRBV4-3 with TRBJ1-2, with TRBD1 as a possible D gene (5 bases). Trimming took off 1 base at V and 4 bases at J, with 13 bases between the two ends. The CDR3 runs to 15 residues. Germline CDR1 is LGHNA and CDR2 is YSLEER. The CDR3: CASSQVSDSSYGYTF. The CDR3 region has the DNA TGCGCCAGCAGCCAAGTCTCCGACAGTTCCTATGGCTACACCTTC.

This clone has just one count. The CDR3: CASSLGQGAGTEAFF. The CDR3, as DNA: TGTGCCAGCAGTTTAGGACAGGGGGCAGGCACTGAAGCTTTCTTT. The chain links TRBV2 to TRBJ1-1, with TRBD1 matching 11 bases. Looked up from germline, CDR1 is SNHLY and CDR2 is FYNNEI. V dropped 5 bases and J dropped 4; count of bases not matched to a gene: 6. The CDR3 runs 15 residues.

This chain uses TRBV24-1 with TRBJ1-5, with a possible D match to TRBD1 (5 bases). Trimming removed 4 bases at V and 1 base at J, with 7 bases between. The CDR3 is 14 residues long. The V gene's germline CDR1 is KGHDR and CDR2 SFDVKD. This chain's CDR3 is CATSEWGSNQPQHF. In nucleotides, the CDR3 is TGTGCCACCAGTGAGTGGGGGAGCAATCAGCCCCAGCATTTT.

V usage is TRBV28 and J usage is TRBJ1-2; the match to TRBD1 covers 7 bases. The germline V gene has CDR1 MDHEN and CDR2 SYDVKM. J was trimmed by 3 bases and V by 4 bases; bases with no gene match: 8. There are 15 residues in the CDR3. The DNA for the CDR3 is TGTGCCAGCAGTTCAATCCCCAGGGGGGACTATGGCTACACCTTC. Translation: CASSSIPRGDYGYTF.

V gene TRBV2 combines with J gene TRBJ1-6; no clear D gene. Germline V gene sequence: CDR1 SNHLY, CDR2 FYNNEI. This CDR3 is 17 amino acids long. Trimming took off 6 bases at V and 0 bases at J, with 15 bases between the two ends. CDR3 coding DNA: TGTGCCAGCAGGGCCCCCGGGGTGAGCTCCTATAATTCACCCCTCCACTTT. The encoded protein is CASRAPGVSSYNSPLHF.

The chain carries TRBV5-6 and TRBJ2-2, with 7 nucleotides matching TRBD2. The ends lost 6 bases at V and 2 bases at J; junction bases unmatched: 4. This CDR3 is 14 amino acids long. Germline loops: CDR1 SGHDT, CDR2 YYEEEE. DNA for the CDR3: TGTGCCAGCACCAAGCGGGGAAACACCGGGGAGCTGTTTTTT. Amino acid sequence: CASTKRGNTGELFF.

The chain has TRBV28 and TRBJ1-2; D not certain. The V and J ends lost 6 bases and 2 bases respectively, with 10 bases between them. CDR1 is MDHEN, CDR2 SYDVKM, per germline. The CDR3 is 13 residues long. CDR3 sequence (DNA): TGTGCCAGCAGCATGGTGAGGAACTATGGCTACACCTTC. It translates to CASSMVRNYGYTF.

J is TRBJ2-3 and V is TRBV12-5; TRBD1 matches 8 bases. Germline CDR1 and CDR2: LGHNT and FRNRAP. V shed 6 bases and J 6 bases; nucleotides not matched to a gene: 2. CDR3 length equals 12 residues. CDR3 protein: CASGTGADTQYF. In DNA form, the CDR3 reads TGTGCTAGTGGGACAGGGGCTGATACGCAGTATTTT.

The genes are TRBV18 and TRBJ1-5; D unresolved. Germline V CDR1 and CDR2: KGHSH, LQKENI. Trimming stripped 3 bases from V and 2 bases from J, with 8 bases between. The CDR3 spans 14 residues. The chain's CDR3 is CASSPREGNQPQHF. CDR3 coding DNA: TGTGCCAGCTCACCGCGGGAGGGCAATCAGCCCCAGCATTTT.

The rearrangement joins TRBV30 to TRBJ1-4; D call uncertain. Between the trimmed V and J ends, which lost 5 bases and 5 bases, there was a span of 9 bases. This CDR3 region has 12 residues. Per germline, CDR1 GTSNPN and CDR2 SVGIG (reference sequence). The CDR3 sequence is CAWDPGNEKLFF. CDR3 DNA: TGTGCCTGGGACCCCGGCAATGAAAAACTGTTTTTT.

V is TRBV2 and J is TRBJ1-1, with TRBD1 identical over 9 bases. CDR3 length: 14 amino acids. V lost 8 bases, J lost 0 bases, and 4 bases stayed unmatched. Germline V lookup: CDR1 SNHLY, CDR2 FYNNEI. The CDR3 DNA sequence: TGTGCCAGCGTCCGGGACAGGGTGAACACTGAAGCTTTCTTT. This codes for CASVRDRVNTEAFF.

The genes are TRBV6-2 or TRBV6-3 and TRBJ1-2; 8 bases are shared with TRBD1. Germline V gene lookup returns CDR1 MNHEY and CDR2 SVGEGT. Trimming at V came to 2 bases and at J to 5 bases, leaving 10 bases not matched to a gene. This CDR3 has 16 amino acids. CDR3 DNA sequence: TGTGCCAGCAGTTACGGCAGGGGGCTACTAGGGTATGGCTACACCTTC. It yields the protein CASSYGRGLLGYGYTF.

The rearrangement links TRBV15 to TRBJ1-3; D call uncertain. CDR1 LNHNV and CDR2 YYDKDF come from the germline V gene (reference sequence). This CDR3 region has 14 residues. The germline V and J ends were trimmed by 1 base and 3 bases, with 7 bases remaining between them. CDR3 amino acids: CATSRGGGGNTIYF. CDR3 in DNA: TGTGCCACCAGCAGAGGGGGAGGTGGAAACACCATATATTTT.

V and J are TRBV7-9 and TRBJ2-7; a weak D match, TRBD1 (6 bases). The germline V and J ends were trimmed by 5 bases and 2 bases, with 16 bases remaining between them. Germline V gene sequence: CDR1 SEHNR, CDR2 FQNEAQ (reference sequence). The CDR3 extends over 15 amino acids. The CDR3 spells CASSLFGTSTYEQYF. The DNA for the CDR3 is TGTGCCAGCAGCCTTTTCGGGACAAGCACCTACGAGCAGTACTTC.

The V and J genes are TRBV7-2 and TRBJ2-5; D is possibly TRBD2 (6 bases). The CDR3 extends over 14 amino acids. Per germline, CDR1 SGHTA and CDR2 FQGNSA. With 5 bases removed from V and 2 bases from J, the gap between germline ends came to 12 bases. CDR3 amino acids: CASSDGTGQETQYF. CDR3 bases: TGTGCCAGCAGCGACGGGACTGGTCAAGAGACCCAGTACTTC.

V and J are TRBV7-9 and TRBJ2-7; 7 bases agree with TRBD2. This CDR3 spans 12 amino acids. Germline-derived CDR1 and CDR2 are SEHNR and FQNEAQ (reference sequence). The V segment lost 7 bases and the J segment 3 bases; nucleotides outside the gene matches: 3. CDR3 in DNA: TGTGCCAGCACCCGCGGGGGCTACGAGCAGTACTTC. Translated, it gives CASTRGGYEQYF.

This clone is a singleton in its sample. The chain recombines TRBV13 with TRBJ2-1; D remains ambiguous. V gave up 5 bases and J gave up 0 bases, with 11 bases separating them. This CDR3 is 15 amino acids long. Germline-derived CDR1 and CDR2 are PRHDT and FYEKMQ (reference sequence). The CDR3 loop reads CASSIPRGSYNEQFF. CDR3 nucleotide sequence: TGTGCCAGCAGCATCCCCCGAGGCTCCTACAATGAGCAGTTCTTC.

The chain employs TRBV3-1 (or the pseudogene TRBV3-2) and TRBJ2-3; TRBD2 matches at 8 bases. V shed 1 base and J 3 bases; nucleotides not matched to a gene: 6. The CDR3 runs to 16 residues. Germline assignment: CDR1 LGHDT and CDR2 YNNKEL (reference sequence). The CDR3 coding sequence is TGTGCCAGCAGCCAAGTTCCGGGACTAGGTACAGATACGCAGTATTTT. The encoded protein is CASSQVPGLGTDTQYF.